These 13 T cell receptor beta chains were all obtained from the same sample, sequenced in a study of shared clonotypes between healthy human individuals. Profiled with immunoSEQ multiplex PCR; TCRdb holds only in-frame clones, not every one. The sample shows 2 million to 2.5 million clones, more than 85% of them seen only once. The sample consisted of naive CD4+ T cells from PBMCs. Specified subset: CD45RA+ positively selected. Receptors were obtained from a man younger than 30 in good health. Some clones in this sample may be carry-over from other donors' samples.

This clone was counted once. The CDR3 DNA sequence: TGTGCCAGCAGTTTCGGACAGGGGTTGAGCACCGGGGAGCTGTTTTTT. Translated, it gives CASSFGQGLSTGELFF. The chain is built from TRBV27 and TRBJ2-2; TRBD1 agrees at 9 bases. The ends lost 3 bases at V and 4 bases at J; junction bases unmatched: 6. Germline V gene data show CDR1 as MNHEY and CDR2 as SMNVEV (reference sequence). This CDR3 is built from 16 residues.

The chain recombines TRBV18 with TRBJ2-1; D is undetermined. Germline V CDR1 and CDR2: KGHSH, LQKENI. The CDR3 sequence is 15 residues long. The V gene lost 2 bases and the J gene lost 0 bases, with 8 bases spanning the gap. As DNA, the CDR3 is TGTGCCAGCTCACCAAACTACTCCTCCTACAATGAGCAGTTCTTC. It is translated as CASSPNYSSYNEQFF.

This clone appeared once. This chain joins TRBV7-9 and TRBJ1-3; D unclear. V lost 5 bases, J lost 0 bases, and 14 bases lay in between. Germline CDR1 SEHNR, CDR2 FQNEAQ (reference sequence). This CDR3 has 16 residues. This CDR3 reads CASSGRSLPSGNTIYF. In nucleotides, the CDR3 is TGTGCCAGCAGCGGCAGGAGTCTACCCTCTGGAAACACCATATATTTT.

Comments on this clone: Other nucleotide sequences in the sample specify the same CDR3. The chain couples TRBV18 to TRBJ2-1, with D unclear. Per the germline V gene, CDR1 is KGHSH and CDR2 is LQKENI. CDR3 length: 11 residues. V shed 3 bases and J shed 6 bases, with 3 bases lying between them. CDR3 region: CASSPSNEQFF. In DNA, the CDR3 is TGTGCCAGCTCACCCTCCAATGAGCAGTTCTTC.

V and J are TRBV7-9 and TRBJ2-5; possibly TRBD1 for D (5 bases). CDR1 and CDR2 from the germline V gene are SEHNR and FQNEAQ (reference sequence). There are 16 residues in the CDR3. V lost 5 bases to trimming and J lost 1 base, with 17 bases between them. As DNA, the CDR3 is TGTGCCAGCAGCCGTTGGACAACTACCCTCCAAGAGACCCAGTACTTC. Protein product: CASSRWTTTLQETQYF.

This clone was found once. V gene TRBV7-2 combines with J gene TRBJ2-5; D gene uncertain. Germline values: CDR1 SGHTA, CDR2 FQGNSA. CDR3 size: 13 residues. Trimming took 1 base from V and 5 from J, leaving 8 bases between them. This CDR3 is CASSLVIGETQYF. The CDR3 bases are TGTGCCAGCAGCTTAGTAATCGGGGAGACCCAGTACTTC.

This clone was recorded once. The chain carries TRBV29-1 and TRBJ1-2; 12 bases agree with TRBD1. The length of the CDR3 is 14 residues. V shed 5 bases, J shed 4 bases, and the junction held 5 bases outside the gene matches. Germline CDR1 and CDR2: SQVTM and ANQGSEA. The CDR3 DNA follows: TGCAGCGTTTTCGGGACAGGGGGCTTCTATGGCTACACCTTC. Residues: CSVFGTGGFYGYTF. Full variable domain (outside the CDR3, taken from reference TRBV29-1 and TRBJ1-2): SAVISQKPSRDICQRGTSLTIQCQVDSQVTMMFWYRQQPGQSLTLIATANQGSEATYESGFVIDKFPISRPNLTFSTLTVSNMSPEDSSIYLCSVFGTGGFYGYTFGSGTRLTVV.

Written as DNA, the CDR3 is TGTGCCAGCAGCCAGGGGAGCACAGATACGCAGTATTTT. Its translation: CASSQGSTDTQYF. The chain joins TRBV7-2 to TRBJ2-3, with D possibly matching TRBD1 (6 bases). CDR1 and CDR2 from the germline V gene are SGHTA and FQGNSA. The CDR3 is 13 amino acids. V was pared by 5 bases and J by 0 bases, with 6 bases between.

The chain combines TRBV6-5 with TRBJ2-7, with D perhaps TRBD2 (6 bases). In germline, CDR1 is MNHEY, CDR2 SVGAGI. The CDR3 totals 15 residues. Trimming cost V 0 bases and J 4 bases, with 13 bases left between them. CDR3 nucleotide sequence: TGTGCCAGCAGTTACTCGGTCGTCGGGGGTTACGAGCAGTACTTC. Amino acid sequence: CASSYSVVGGYEQYF.

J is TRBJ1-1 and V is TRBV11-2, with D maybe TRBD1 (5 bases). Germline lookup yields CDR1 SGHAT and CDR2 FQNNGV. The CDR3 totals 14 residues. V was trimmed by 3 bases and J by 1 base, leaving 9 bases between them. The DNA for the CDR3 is TGTGCCAGCAGCTTTCTCGACAGGAACACTGAAGCTTTCTTT. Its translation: CASSFLDRNTEAFF.

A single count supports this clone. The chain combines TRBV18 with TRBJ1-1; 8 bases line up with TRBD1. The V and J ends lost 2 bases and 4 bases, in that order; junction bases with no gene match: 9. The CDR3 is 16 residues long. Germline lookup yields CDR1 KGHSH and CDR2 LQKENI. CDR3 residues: CASSPTGTGPGTEAFF. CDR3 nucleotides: TGTGCCAGCTCACCAACCGGGACAGGACCGGGCACTGAAGCTTTCTTT. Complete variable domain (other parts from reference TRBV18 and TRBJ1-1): NAGVMQNPRHLVRRRGQEARLRCSPMKGHSHVYWYRQLPEEGLKFMVYLQKENIIDESGMPKERFSAEFPKEGPSILRIQQVVRGDSAAYFCASSPTGTGPGTEAFFGQGTRLTVV.

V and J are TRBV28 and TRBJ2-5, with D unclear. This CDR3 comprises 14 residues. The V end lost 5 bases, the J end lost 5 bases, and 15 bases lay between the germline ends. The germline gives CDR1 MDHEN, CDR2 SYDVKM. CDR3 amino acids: CASSPHVPGETQYF. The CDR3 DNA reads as TGTGCCAGCAGTCCCCACGTTCCCGGGGAGACCCAGTACTTC.

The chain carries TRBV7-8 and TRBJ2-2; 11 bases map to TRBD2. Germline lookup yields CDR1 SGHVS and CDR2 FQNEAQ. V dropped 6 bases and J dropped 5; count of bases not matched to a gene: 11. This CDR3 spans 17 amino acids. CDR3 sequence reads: CASSSIRLAGGTGELFF. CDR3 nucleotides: TGTGCCAGCAGTTCCATCCGGCTAGCGGGAGGAACCGGGGAGCTGTTTTTT.